These 4 T cell receptor beta chains originate from one sample sequenced in a study of shared clonotypes between healthy human individuals. This table comes from immunoSEQ multiplex PCR, and its TCRdb copy is limited to in-frame clones, with some not included. The repertoire has over a million clones, about three quarters of them found once; the top ten carry approximately 1.5%. Sequenced sample: memory CD4+ T cells sorted from blood. Subset defined: CD45RA-negative fraction. These receptors were collected from a man younger than 30 in good health.

This chain connects TRBV6-6 to TRBJ1-1; maybe TRBD1 (5 bases). CDR1 and CDR2 from the germline V gene are MNHNY and SVGAGI (reference sequence). V gave up 4 bases and J gave up 6 bases, with 9 bases separating them. The CDR3 totals 12 residues. As DNA, the CDR3 is TGTGCCAGCAGTTCGGGGGGTCCTGAAGCTTTCTTT. Translation gives CASSSGGPEAFF.

J is TRBJ2-7 and V is TRBV28; 10 bases align to TRBD1. J was trimmed by 6 bases and V by 4 bases; bases with no gene match: 9. Germline V gives CDR1 MDHEN, CDR2 SYDVKM. The CDR3 totals 15 residues. The CDR3 DNA follows: TGTGCCAGCAGTTCCGAGGGACAGGGGAAAGGCGAGCAGTACTTC. Translated, it gives CASSSEGQGKGEQYF.

This chain joins TRBV6-5 and TRBJ2-3; 10 bases fit TRBD2. Germline V CDR1 and CDR2: MNHEY, SVGAGI. CDR3 size: 14 residues. The J segment lost 3 bases and the V segment lost 6 bases, leaving 3 bases of the junction unmatched. The CDR3 spells CASRGTSETDTQYF. DNA of the CDR3: TGTGCCAGCAGAGGGACTAGCGAGACAGATACGCAGTATTTT.

This rearrangement joins TRBV2 to TRBJ1-1; 8 positions agree with TRBD1. The CDR3 sequence is 14 residues long. The germline V gene encodes CDR1 SNHLY and CDR2 FYNNEI. V dropped 6 bases and J dropped 6; count of bases not matched to a gene: 9. The CDR3 bases are TGTGCCAGCAGATTCGGACAGGGTGAATCTGAAGCTTTCTTT. Translated: CASRFGQGESEAFF.